The 8 T cell receptor beta chains presented below share a single source sample, sequenced in a study of Ad26.COV2.S vaccination and SARS-CoV-2 variants. The protocol was immunoSEQ multiplex PCR, while the TCRdb copy is restricted to in-frame clones and leaves out a portion. The profile shows hundreds of thousands of clones, roughly 84% of them singletons. Treatment: around 19 received Ad26.COV2.S at low or high dose, single or two shots; about 5 received placebo; per-sample allocation not given. Specimens were obtained on day 63 following the first vaccine or placebo injection. This sample comprised peripheral blood, obtained in a trial of Ad26.COV2.S vaccine versus placebo. The receptors were gathered from a person aged 18-65 years who received the Ad26.COV2.S COVID-19 vaccine or a placebo.

This clone appeared a single time. The chain carries TRBV7-8 and TRBJ2-6; D gene uncertain. Deletions cut 5 bases from V and 4 bases from J, with 12 bases between. The CDR3 runs 15 residues. Germline lookup yields CDR1 SGHVS and CDR2 FQNEAQ. The CDR3 is CASSIGPSGANVLTF. In DNA form, the CDR3 reads TGTGCCAGCAGCATAGGGCCTTCGGGGGCCAACGTCCTGACTTTC.

The chain links TRBV5-5 to TRBJ1-2; D is unresolved. The CDR3 is 12 residues long. Germline CDR1 and CDR2: SGHKS and YYEKEE (reference sequence). Trimming removed 2 bases at V and 5 bases at J, with 7 bases between. The CDR3 reads CASSLGGYGYTF. For the CDR3, the DNA is TGTGCCAGCAGCTTAGGAGGATATGGCTACACCTTC.

The chain uses TRBV18 and TRBJ2-2; 12 bases line up with TRBD1. Germline CDR1 reads KGHSH; CDR2 reads LQKENI. J was trimmed by 5 bases and V by 4 bases; bases with no gene match: 11. The CDR3 loop spans 18 amino acids. The CDR3: CASSLNPGQGARTGELFF. The CDR3 DNA is TGTGCCAGCTCACTTAATCCGGGACAGGGGGCGCGAACCGGGGAGCTGTTTTTT. The full variable domain, in which reference TRBV18 and TRBJ2-2 provide the parts outside the CDR3, is NAGVMQNPRHLVRRRGQEARLRCSPMKGHSHVYWYRQLPEEGLKFMVYLQKENIIDESGMPKERFSAEFPKEGPSILRIQQVVRGDSAAYFCASSLNPGQGARTGELFFGEGSRLTVL.

The genes are TRBV18 and TRBJ2-1; a weak D match, TRBD2 (5 bases). V was clipped by 3 bases and J by 5 bases, with 11 bases between them. CDR1 KGHSH and CDR2 LQKENI come from the germline V gene. The CDR3 runs to 14 residues. Written as DNA, the CDR3 is TGTGCCAGCTCACCCAACACCGGGGACAATGAGCAGTTCTTC. Amino acid sequence: CASSPNTGDNEQFF. The complete variable domain, with remaining parts taken from reference TRBV18 and TRBJ2-1, reads NAGVMQNPRHLVRRRGQEARLRCSPMKGHSHVYWYRQLPEEGLKFMVYLQKENIIDESGMPKERFSAEFPKEGPSILRIQQVVRGDSAAYFCASSPNTGDNEQFFGPGTRLTVL.

Here the CDR3 reads CASSRDSGDGYTF. The CDR3 DNA sequence: TGTGCCAGCAGTCGGGACAGTGGCGATGGCTACACCTTC. The chain links TRBV12-3 or TRBV12-4 to TRBJ1-2, with TRBD1 matching over 7 bases. This CDR3 contains 13 residues. V lost 5 bases and J lost 6; bases outside the gene matches: 6.

This chain uses TRBV30 with TRBJ2-1, with 8 bases fitting TRBD1. CDR1 and CDR2 (germline): GTSNPN, SVGIG (reference sequence). CDR3 length: 16 residues. The trim removed 1 base at V and 7 bases at J, leaving 12 bases unmatched. The CDR3 DNA reads as TGTGCCTGGAGTGCCCCCCGGGACAGGTCGTGGAATGAGCAGTTCTTC. This encodes CAWSAPRDRSWNEQFF. The full variable domain, with the rest looked up from reference TRBV30 and TRBJ2-1, is SQTIHQWPATLVQPVGSPLSLECTVEGTSNPNLYWYRQAAGRGLQLLFYSVGIGQISSEVPQNLSASRPQDRQFILSSKKLLLSDSGFYLCAWSAPRDRSWNEQFFGPGTRLTVL.

The chain has TRBV10-2 and TRBJ1-1, with D hard to call. In germline, CDR1 is WSHSY, CDR2 SAAADI. This CDR3 comprises 16 residues. Trimming cost V 5 bases and J 0 bases, with 16 bases left between them. The CDR3 nucleotides read TGCGCCAGCAGTCCCCTCTCCCCCTCCATGAACACTGAAGCTTTCTTT. This codes for CASSPLSPSMNTEAFF.

The V call is TRBV10-3, the J call TRBJ2-7; a possible D gene is TRBD2 (5 bases). The CDR3 is 14 residues long. V was shortened by 9 bases and J by 5 bases, with 20 bases between the two germline ends. Germline V lookup: CDR1 ENHRY, CDR2 SYGVKD. The CDR3 DNA reads as TGTGCCATTTCCGAGGGTCCCCGGGTGGACGAGCAGTACTTC. Translating it yields CAISEGPRVDEQYF.